This T cell receptor beta chain was profiled in a study of Graves' ophthalmopathy and Graves' hyperthyroidism. This clonotype occurred many times. As yet, its antigen is unknown. The V segment lost 8 bases and the J segment 8 bases; nucleotides outside the gene matches: 8. The CDR3 contains 13 residues. Study-wide results and limits: The model predicted progression of ophthalmopathy with a sensitivity of approximately 68%, and its specificity was approximately 77%. Discrimination between ophthalmopathy and stable hyperthyroidism by a 13-signature model showed 85% to 90% sensitivity and about 84% specificity.

The sequenced template was RNA, covering the TCR beta CDR3 region. In the first round, RT-PCR was carried out with HTBI primers, and a multiplex PCR formed the second round. TCRdb re-called the multiplex PCR reads through MiXCR, storing one row per CDR3 protein. The sample records under 350,000 distinct CDR3 sequences, about 17% being singletons. Orbital computed tomography, together with clinical symptoms, serum thyroxine, TRAb and thyroid ultrasound, was used for diagnosis. V usage is TRBV12-3 or TRBV12-4 and J usage is TRBJ1-2, with TRBD1 identical over 10 bases. Sequenced material: peripheral blood. The receptor was derived from an adult man with Graves' ophthalmopathy. CDR3 coding DNA: TGTGCCAGCCTCCGACAGGGGGCCTGGGGCTACACCTTC. Protein sequence: CASLRQGAWGYTF.